Listed below are T cell receptor beta chains from one sample, sequenced in a study of blood T cell repertoires in COVID-19. Measured with immunoSEQ multiplex PCR; TCRdb has only the in-frame clones, and not every one. The table records approximately 240,000 clones, approximately 84% of them present only once. The sequencing input was peripheral blood. The source of these receptors is a woman aged 55-70 years with acute or convalescent COVID-19. Each CDR3 is given with its conserved first and last residue. D genes are given only for firm matches. Expanded clones get a size class; other rows say once, few or many, or leave the size out.

V gene,D gene,J gene,clone size,CDR3 length,CDR3 protein,CDR3 DNA
TRBV19,TRBD2,TRBJ2-1,.,15,CASSIIMVAGVEQFF,TGTGCCAGTAGTATAATAATGGTAGCGGGGGTAGAGCAGTTCTTC
TRBV12-3/TRBV12-4,.,TRBJ1-1,.,12,CASASRATEAFF,TGTGCCAGCGCTTCCAGGGCCACTGAAGCTTTCTTT
TRBV24-1,TRBD2,TRBJ2-1,.,16,CATSDFSTSGNNEQFF,TGTGCCACCAGTGATTTTTCAACTAGCGGGAACAATGAGCAGTTCTTC
TRBV5-1,TRBD2,TRBJ2-3,few,15,CASSSTSGGGDTQYF,TGCGCCAGCAGCTCGACTAGCGGGGGCGGGGATACGCAGTATTTT
TRBV9,TRBD1,TRBJ1-3,.,15,CASSVATGVTDTIYF,TGTGCCAGCAGCGTAGCGACAGGGGTTACCGACACCATATATTTT
TRBV2,.,TRBJ1-2,.,12,CASSADRYGYTF,TGTGCCAGCAGTGCGGACAGATATGGCTACACCTTC
TRBV25-1,.,TRBJ1-1,.,15,CASSDPRQINTEAFF,TGTGCCAGCAGTGACCCCCGACAGATCAACACTGAAGCTTTCTTT
TRBV13,.,TRBJ1-5,.,14,CASSLGPGGQPQHF,TGTGCCAGCAGCTTAGGCCCGGGGGGTCAGCCCCAGCATTTT
TRBV9,TRBD1,TRBJ1-2,.,14,CASSGTGTFYGYTF,TGTGCCAGCAGCGGGACAGGGACCTTCTATGGCTACACCTTC
TRBV14,.,TRBJ2-2,.,15,CASRRRTANTGELFF,TGTGCCAGCCGGAGAAGGACAGCGAACACCGGGGAGCTGTTTTTT
TRBV5-5,TRBD1,TRBJ1-1,.,17,CASSLSIRTGGFTEAFF,TGTGCCAGCAGCTTGTCTATCCGGACAGGGGGTTTCACTGAAGCTTTCTTT
TRBV19,.,TRBJ2-1,once,16,CASSMVGRGSYNEQFF,TGTGCCAGTAGTATGGTTGGGCGGGGCTCCTACAATGAGCAGTTCTTC
TRBV5-4,TRBD1,TRBJ1-1,.,17,CASSLDGTGGFGTEAFF,TGTGCCAGCAGCTTGGATGGGACAGGGGGTTTCGGCACTGAAGCTTTCTTT
TRBV11-1,.,TRBJ1-1,.,15,CASSLFPGMNTEAFF,TGTGCCAGCAGCTTATTTCCGGGAATGAACACTGAAGCTTTCTTT
TRBV5-6,.,TRBJ1-6,.,14,CASSLLGVSSPLHF,TGTGCCAGCAGCTTGTTAGGGGTCTCCTCACCCCTCCACTTT
TRBV11-3,.,TRBJ1-1,few,13,CASSTGQTTEAFF,TGTGCCAGCAGCACAGGACAGACGACTGAAGCTTTCTTT
TRBV7-9,TRBD2,TRBJ2-7,.,14,CASSASGGVYEQYF,TGTGCCAGCAGCGCTAGCGGGGGGGTCTACGAGCAGTACTTC
TRBV11-2,.,TRBJ1-1,.,15,CASRRGGEVNTEAFF,TGTGCCAGCAGACGAGGGGGAGAGGTGAACACTGAAGCTTTCTTT
TRBV6-1,TRBD1,TRBJ1-5,.,15,CASSEGGTVNQPQHF,TGTGCCAGCAGTGAAGGCGGGACAGTCAATCAGCCCCAGCATTTT
TRBV2,.,TRBJ2-1,.,13,CASTDLTYNEQFF,TGTGCCAGCACGGACTTAACCTACAATGAGCAGTTCTTC
TRBV5-5,.,TRBJ1-6,.,17,CASSPNAGEGLYSPLHF,TGTGCCAGCAGCCCAAACGCCGGGGAAGGGTTATATTCACCCCTCCACTTT
TRBV27,TRBD2,TRBJ2-1,.,15,CASGLTSGGASEQFF,TGTGCCAGCGGGCTAACTAGCGGGGGGGCGAGTGAGCAGTTCTTC
TRBV3-1/TRBV3-2,.,TRBJ2-1,.,16,CASSQGSDPQVNEQFF,TGTGCCAGCAGCCAAGGGTCAGACCCCCAGGTAAATGAGCAGTTCTTC
TRBV13,TRBD2,TRBJ2-1,few,16,CASSLFSSGGYNEQFF,TGTGCCAGCAGCTTGTTTAGTAGCGGGGGCTACAATGAGCAGTTCTTC
TRBV6-5,.,TRBJ1-1,.,13,CASNNRLNTEAFF,TGTGCCAGCAACAACAGGTTGAACACTGAAGCTTTCTTT
TRBV5-4,.,TRBJ1-6,.,14,CASSSLTDNSPLHF,TGTGCCAGCAGTTCTCTGACAGATAATTCACCCCTCCACTTT
TRBV18,.,TRBJ1-2,.,13,CASSPYYDYGYTF,TGTGCCAGCTCACCATACTATGACTATGGCTACACCTTC
TRBV6-5,.,TRBJ1-1,.,16,CASSYSSSGFNTEAFF,TGTGCCAGCAGTTACTCGTCGTCAGGATTTAACACTGAAGCTTTCTTT
TRBV7-9,TRBD1,TRBJ1-2,.,17,CAVKTGTGNEANYGYTF,TGTGCCGTAAAGACCGGGACAGGGAACGAAGCTAACTATGGCTACACCTTC
TRBV7-2,.,TRBJ2-1,.,14,CASSSRGSYNEQFF,TGTGCCAGCAGCTCCAGGGGATCCTACAATGAGCAGTTCTTC
TRBV12-3/TRBV12-4,TRBD2,TRBJ2-2,.,13,CASSLRGDGELFF,TGTGCCAGCAGTTTGCGGGGGGACGGGGAGCTGTTTTTT
TRBV6-5,TRBD1,TRBJ1-6,.,15,CASSSPRDSRLTLHF,TGTGCCAGCAGTTCCCCCCGGGACAGCCGTTTGACCCTCCACTTT
TRBV11-2,.,TRBJ2-7,.,13,CASRTGETYEQYF,TGTGCCAGCAGGACCGGGGAAACCTACGAGCAGTACTTC
TRBV10-3,.,TRBJ2-2,once,14,CAISGGGGTGELFF,TGTGCCATCAGTGGGGGGGGCGGCACCGGGGAGCTGTTTTTT
TRBV9,TRBD1,TRBJ2-2,.,15,CASSKGQGAVGELFF,TGTGCCAGCAGCAAGGGACAGGGGGCGGTTGGGGAGCTGTTTTTT
TRBV7-2,.,TRBJ1-1,.,14,CASSLGGWNTEAFF,TGTGCCAGCAGCTTAGGGGGCTGGAACACTGAAGCTTTCTTT
TRBV5-4,TRBD2,TRBJ2-3,.,18,CASSLGLAGAGSTDTQYF,TGTGCCAGCAGCTTGGGACTAGCGGGGGCCGGCAGCACAGATACGCAGTATTTT
TRBV23-1,.,TRBJ1-5,few,15,CASSLRSLRNQPQHF,TGCGCCAGCAGTCTCCGATCTCTACGCAATCAGCCCCAGCATTTT
TRBV5-1,.,TRBJ1-2,.,12,CASSLDRGNYTF,TGCGCCAGCAGCTTGGATCGGGGAAACTACACCTTC
TRBV18,TRBD2,TRBJ2-3,.,13,CASSPSGGDTQYF,TGTGCCAGCTCACCGTCGGGGGGGGATACGCAGTATTTT
TRBV7-9,.,TRBJ1-3,.,15,CASSFYRESQNTIYF,TGTGCCAGCAGCTTCTACAGGGAATCCCAAAACACCATATATTTT
TRBV2,.,TRBJ1-2,.,11,CASSEARGYTF,TGTGCCAGCAGTGAAGCGCGGGGCTACACCTTC
TRBV19,TRBD1,TRBJ1-2,few,14,CASRGTASSGSYTF,TGTGCCAGTAGAGGGACAGCCTCCAGCGGTAGCTACACCTTC
TRBV28,.,TRBJ2-7,.,14,CASSLLDRSYEQYF,TGTGCCAGCAGTTTATTGGACAGATCCTACGAGCAGTACTTC
TRBV4-2,TRBD2,TRBJ2-2,.,17,CASSQGLAGGATGELFF,TGTGCCAGCAGCCAAGGACTAGCGGGGGGCGCGACCGGGGAGCTGTTTTTT
TRBV24-1,.,TRBJ2-5,.,15,CATSDPQGNQETQYF,TGTGCCACCAGTGACCCACAGGGAAACCAAGAGACCCAGTACTTC
TRBV3-1/TRBV3-2,TRBD2,TRBJ2-4,.,13,CASSLRGEDIQYF,TGTGCCAGCAGCCTGCGGGGGGAGGACATTCAGTACTTC